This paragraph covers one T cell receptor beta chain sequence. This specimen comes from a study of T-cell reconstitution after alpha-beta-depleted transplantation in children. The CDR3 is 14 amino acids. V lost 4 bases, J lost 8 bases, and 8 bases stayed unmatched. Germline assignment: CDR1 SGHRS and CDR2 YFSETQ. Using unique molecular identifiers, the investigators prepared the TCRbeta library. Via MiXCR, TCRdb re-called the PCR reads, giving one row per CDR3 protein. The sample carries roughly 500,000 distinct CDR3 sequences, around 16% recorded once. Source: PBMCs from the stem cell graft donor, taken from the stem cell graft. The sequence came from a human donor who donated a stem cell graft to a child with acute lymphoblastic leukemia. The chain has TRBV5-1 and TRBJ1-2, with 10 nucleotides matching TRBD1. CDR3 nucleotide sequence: TGCGCCAGCAGCCCGGGACAGGGGAGGAGCGGCTACACCTTC. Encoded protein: CASSPGQGRSGYTF.